This is a list of T cell receptor beta chains from one sample in a study of CD8+CD57+ T cells in acquired aplastic anemia. In TCRdb, the reads were re-called with MiXCR into one record per CDR3 protein. This repertoire shows about 160,000 distinct CDR3 sequences, roughly 48% found once; its top ten account for around 3%. Material for sequencing was sorted CD4+, CD8+, or CD8+CD57+ T cells (not recorded which) from PBMCs. Receptors were obtained from a human donor with aplastic anemia. CDR3s include the opening cysteine and the closing phenylalanine or tryptophan. D genes are given only for firm matches. Not every row has a clone size; where given, it reads once, few, many or a size class.

cdr3_aa cdr3_nt d_call clone_size j_call v_call
CASSFVTGNTGELFF TGCGCCAGCAGCTTCGTGACAGGGAACACCGGGGAGCTGTTTTTT - - TRBJ2-2 TRBV5-1
CVSSMTAYTEAFF TGTGTCAGTAGTATGACGGCGTACACTGAAGCTTTCTTT - once TRBJ1-1 TRBV19
CSVPQPGDYGYTF TGCAGCGTTCCCCAACCGGGGGACTATGGCTACACCTTC - few TRBJ1-2 TRBV29-1
CATSVENTGELFF TGTGCCACCAGTGTGGAGAACACCGGGGAGCTGTTTTTT - many TRBJ2-2 TRBV24-1
CSAYGTGFTGELFF TGCAGTGCGTACGGGACAGGGTTTACCGGGGAGCTGTTTTTT TRBD1 - TRBJ2-2 TRBV20-1
CSARGEAENIQYF TGCAGTGCTAGAGGTGAAGCGGAAAACATTCAGTACTTC - many TRBJ2-4 TRBV20-1
CASGLSYNEQFF TGTGCCAGCGGACTGAGCTACAATGAGCAGTTCTTC - many TRBJ2-1 TRBV7-9
CASSERQGGYGYTF TGTGCCAGCAGTGAGAGACAGGGGGGGTATGGCTACACCTTC TRBD1 many TRBJ1-2 TRBV6-1
CATSRNEGETQYF TGTGCCACCAGCAGGAATGAGGGCGAGACCCAGTACTTC - - TRBJ2-5 TRBV15
CATSTGGTEEETQYF TGTGCCACCAGCACCGGGGGGACAGAGGAAGAGACCCAGTACTTC - - TRBJ2-5 TRBV24-1
CASSPNLGDSRTEAFF TGTGCCAGCTCACCAAACTTAGGGGACTCGAGGACTGAAGCTTTCTTT - few TRBJ1-1 TRBV18
CASRDRMEETQYF TGCGCCAGCAGGGATAGGATGGAAGAGACCCAGTACTTC - - TRBJ2-5 TRBV5-1
CASSPGGPETYNEQFF TGTGCCAGCAGTCCAGGGGGCCCGGAAACCTACAATGAGCAGTTCTTC TRBD1 many TRBJ2-1 TRBV5-4
CASSMGGGADTQYF TGTGCCAGTAGTATGGGGGGAGGAGCAGATACGCAGTATTTT - many TRBJ2-3 TRBV19
CASSAGPVAQHF TGTGCCAGCAGTGCAGGACCCGTGGCCCAGCATTTT - - TRBJ1-5 TRBV28
CASSFGATQPQHF TGTGCCAGCAGCTTCGGGGCCACTCAGCCCCAGCATTTT - - TRBJ1-5 TRBV7-6
CSAREGGYSPLHF TGCAGTGCTAGAGAAGGAGGATATTCACCCCTCCACTTT - - TRBJ1-6 TRBV20-1
CASRAGTSGIDEQYF TGCGCCAGCAGAGCCGGGACTAGCGGGATCGACGAGCAGTACTTC TRBD2 - TRBJ2-7 TRBV10-2
CATLGTEAFF TGTGCCACCTTGGGCACTGAAGCTTTCTTT - - TRBJ1-1 TRBV2
CASSRGGATEAFF TGTGCCAGCAGCCGGGGAGGGGCCACTGAAGCTTTCTTT - - TRBJ1-1 TRBV7-2
CSAPDRVGGYSNQPQHF TGCAGTGCCCCGGACAGGGTAGGTGGGTATAGCAATCAGCCCCAGCATTTT TRBD1 many TRBJ1-5 TRBV20-1
CSAAPTGTNSYTF TGCAGTGCTGCCCCCACCGGGACGAATTCCTACACCTTC - many TRBJ1-2 TRBV20-1
CASRRQGIPYEQYF TGTGCCAGCAGGAGACAGGGCATTCCCTACGAGCAGTACTTC TRBD1 many TRBJ2-7 TRBV12-3/TRBV12-4
CASSYDGVSNYGYTF TGTGCCAGCAGTTATGACGGCGTATCTAACTATGGCTACACCTTC - - TRBJ1-2 TRBV6-5
CDSSVGGAGGNIIYF TGTGACAGCAGTGTAGGGGGAGCGGGGGGAAACATCATATATTTT - - TRBJ1-3 TRBV25-1
CAISVQGTEAFF TGTGCCATCAGTGTACAGGGGACTGAAGCTTTCTTT TRBD1 - TRBJ1-1 TRBV10-3
CASRQGADEQFF TGTGCCAGCAGGCAGGGGGCGGATGAGCAGTTCTTC TRBD1 many TRBJ2-1 TRBV11-3
CSARHRESTDTQYF TGCAGTGCTAGGCACAGGGAATCCACAGATACGCAGTATTTT - many TRBJ2-3 TRBV20-1
CASRWTSYHEQFF TGTGCCAGTAGATGGACTAGCTACCATGAGCAGTTCTTC TRBD2 - TRBJ2-1 TRBV19
CASSGGSSVNEQFF TGCGCCAGCAGTGGTGGCTCAAGTGTAAATGAGCAGTTCTTC - - TRBJ2-1 TRBV10-2
CSWQGNGEETQYF TGCAGTTGGCAGGGAAACGGGGAAGAGACCCAGTACTTC - - TRBJ2-5 TRBV29-1
CASSETRSGANQPQHF TGTGCCAGCAGTGAAACTAGGTCCGGAGCAAATCAGCCCCAGCATTTT - many TRBJ1-5 TRBV6-1
CASSVGGRGSGNTIYF TGTGCCAGCAGCGTAGGAGGCAGGGGCTCTGGAAACACCATATATTTT - many TRBJ1-3 TRBV9
CASRSSGTTLDYEQYF TGTGCCAGCAGGTCGTCTGGGACAACCCTAGACTACGAGCAGTACTTC - - TRBJ2-7 TRBV28
CAISEGSGARTDTQYF TGTGCCATCAGTGAGGGTAGCGGGGCGAGGACAGATACGCAGTATTTT TRBD2 - TRBJ2-3 TRBV10-3
CASSVAQRASTDTQYF TGTGCCAGCAGCGTAGCGCAGCGGGCTAGCACAGATACGCAGTATTTT - - TRBJ2-3 TRBV9
CASSFRGRSDGYTF TGTGCCAGCAGCTTTAGGGGGCGAAGCGATGGCTACACCTTC TRBD1 - TRBJ1-2 TRBV7-9
CASSIRDFNEQFF TGTGCCAGTAGTATTCGTGACTTCAATGAGCAGTTCTTC - - TRBJ2-1 TRBV19
CASSPDRGSGNTF TGTGCCAGCAGTCCGGACAGGGGCTCTGGAAACACCTTC TRBD1 - TRBJ1-2 TRBV10-3
CASSAALSGNTIYF TGTGCCAGTAGTGCAGCCCTCTCTGGAAACACCATATATTTT - many TRBJ1-3 TRBV19
CASSRPGDGLYEQYF TGTGCCAGTAGTCGGCCAGGCGACGGACTTTACGAGCAGTACTTC - - TRBJ2-7 TRBV19
CASSWNPGVGRETQYF TGTGCCAGCAGTTGGAACCCCGGGGTAGGACGGGAGACCCAGTACTTC - - TRBJ2-5 TRBV12-3/TRBV12-4
CASSPRGRAEKLFF TGTGCCAGCAGCCCCCGAGGACGAGCTGAAAAACTGTTTTTT - - TRBJ1-4 TRBV7-9
CASIGTGREEVGAFF TGTGCCAGCATCGGGACAGGGAGAGAGGAGGTTGGGGCTTTCTTT TRBD1 few TRBJ1-1 TRBV25-1
CAIRARETQYF TGTGCCATCAGAGCGCGAGAGACCCAGTACTTC - few TRBJ2-5 TRBV10-3
CSVLRGGNPNYGYTF TGCAGCGTTTTAAGGGGAGGAAACCCCAACTATGGCTACACCTTC - many TRBJ1-2 TRBV29-1
CAISVDGAMNTEAFF TGTGCCATCAGTGTAGACGGAGCCATGAACACTGAAGCTTTCTTT - many TRBJ1-1 TRBV10-3
CASIDRLRNTEAFF TGTGCCAGCATCGACAGGTTGAGGAACACTGAAGCTTTCTTT - once TRBJ1-1 TRBV12-3/TRBV12-4
CASRTGTGELFF TGTGCCAGCAGAACGGGAACCGGGGAGCTGTTTTTT - - TRBJ2-2 TRBV11-3
CASSLAEDSSYEQYF TGTGCCAGCAGCCTTGCGGAGGACAGCTCCTACGAGCAGTACTTC - - TRBJ2-7 TRBV7-6
CASSYKGTNTEAFF TGTGCCAGCAGTTACAAGGGGACGAACACTGAAGCTTTCTTT - many TRBJ1-1 TRBV6-5
CASSPQTANEQFF TGTGCCAGCAGCCCCCAAACCGCGAATGAGCAGTTCTTC - many TRBJ2-1 TRBV7-9
CAGSMVQETQYF TGTGCCGGAAGTATGGTGCAAGAGACCCAGTACTTC - - TRBJ2-5 TRBV19
CASSVDGDNYGYTF TGCGCCAGCAGCGTGGACGGCGACAACTATGGCTACACCTTC - - TRBJ1-2 TRBV5-1
CASRTSGSSYGQYF TGTGCCAGCAGGACTAGCGGGAGCTCCTACGGGCAGTACTTC TRBD2 few TRBJ2-7 TRBV2